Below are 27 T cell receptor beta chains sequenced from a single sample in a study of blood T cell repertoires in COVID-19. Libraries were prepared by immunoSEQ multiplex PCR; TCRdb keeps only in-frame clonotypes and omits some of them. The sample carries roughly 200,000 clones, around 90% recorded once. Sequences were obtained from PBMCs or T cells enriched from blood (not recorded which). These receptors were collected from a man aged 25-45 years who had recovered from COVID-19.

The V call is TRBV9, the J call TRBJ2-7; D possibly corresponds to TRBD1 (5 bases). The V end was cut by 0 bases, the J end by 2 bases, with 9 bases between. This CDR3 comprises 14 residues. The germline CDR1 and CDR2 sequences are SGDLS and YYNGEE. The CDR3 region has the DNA TGTGCCAGCAGCGTAGATTTGGGGCCCTACGAGCAGTACTTC. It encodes CASSVDLGPYEQYF.

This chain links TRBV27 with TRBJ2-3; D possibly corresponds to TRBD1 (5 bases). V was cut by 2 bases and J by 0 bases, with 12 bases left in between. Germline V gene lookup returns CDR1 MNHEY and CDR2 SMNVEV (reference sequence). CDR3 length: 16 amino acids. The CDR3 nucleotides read TGTGCCAGCAGTTTACCCGGACATCCAAGCACAGATACGCAGTATTTT. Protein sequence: CASSLPGHPSTDTQYF.

The CDR3 DNA sequence: TGCGCCAGCAGCCAGGGCACTAACTATGGCTACACCTTC. As protein: CASSQGTNYGYTF. This chain connects TRBV4-1 to TRBJ1-2; the D is unclear. Trimming stripped 3 bases from V and 0 bases from J, with 5 bases between. The CDR3 runs to 13 residues. In germline, CDR1 is MGHRA, CDR2 YSYEKL.

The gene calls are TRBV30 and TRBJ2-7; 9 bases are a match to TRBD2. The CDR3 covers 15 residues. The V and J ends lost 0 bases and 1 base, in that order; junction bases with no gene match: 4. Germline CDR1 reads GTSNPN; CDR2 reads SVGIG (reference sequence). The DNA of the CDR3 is TGTGCCTGGAGTGTAGATAGCGGGGGATCCTACGAGCAGTACTTC. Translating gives CAWSVDSGGSYEQYF.

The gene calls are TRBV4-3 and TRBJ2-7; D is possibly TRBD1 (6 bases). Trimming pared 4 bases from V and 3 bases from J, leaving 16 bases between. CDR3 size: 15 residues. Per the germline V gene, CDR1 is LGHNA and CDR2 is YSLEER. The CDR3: CASSPRTEGYYEQYF. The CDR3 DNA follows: TGCGCCAGCAGCCCCAGGACAGAGGGATACTACGAGCAGTACTTC.

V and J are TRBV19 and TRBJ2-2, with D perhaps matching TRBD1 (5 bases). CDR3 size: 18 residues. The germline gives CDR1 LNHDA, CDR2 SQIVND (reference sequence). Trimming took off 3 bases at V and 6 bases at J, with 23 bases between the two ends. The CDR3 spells CASSIGSRIGQGSGELFF. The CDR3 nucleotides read TGTGCCAGTAGTATCGGCAGTAGGATAGGCCAGGGATCCGGGGAGCTGTTTTTT.

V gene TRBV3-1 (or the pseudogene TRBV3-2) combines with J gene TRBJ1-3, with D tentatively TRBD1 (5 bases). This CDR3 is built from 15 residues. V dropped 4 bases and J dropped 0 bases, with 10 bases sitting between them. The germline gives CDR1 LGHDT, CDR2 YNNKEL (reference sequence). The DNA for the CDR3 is TGTGCCAGCAGCCGGGGGGAGGTCTCTGGAAACACCATATATTTT. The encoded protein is CASSRGEVSGNTIYF.

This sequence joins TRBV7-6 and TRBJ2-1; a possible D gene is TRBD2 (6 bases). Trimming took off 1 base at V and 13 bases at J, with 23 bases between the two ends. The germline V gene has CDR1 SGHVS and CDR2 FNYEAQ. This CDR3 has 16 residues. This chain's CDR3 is CASSLEQLPGRDFQFF. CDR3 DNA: TGTGCCAGCAGCTTAGAACAACTCCCTGGCAGGGACTTTCAGTTCTTC.

This CDR3 reads CASSTGYEQYF. DNA of the CDR3: TGTGCCAGTAGTACAGGGTACGAGCAGTACTTC. The chain carries TRBV19 and TRBJ2-7; the D gene is possibly TRBD1 (5 bases). This CDR3 is built from 11 residues. Germline V gene data show CDR1 as LNHDA and CDR2 as SQIVND (reference sequence). V gave up 4 bases and J gave up 4 bases, with 5 bases separating them.

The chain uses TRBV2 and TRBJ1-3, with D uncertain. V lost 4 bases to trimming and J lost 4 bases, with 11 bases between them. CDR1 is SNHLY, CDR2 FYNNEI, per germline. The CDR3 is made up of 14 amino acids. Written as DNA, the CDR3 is TGTGCCAGCAGTGTCCGGGGTCAAGGAAACACCATATATTTT. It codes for CASSVRGQGNTIYF.

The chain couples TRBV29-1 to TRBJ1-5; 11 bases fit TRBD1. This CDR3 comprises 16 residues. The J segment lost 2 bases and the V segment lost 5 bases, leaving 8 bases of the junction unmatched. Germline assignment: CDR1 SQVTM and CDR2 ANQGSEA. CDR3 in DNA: TGCAGCGTTAAAATGGGGGGACAGGGGGGCAATCAGCCCCAGCATTTT. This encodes CSVKMGGQGGNQPQHF.

CDR3 sequence: CASSLVAASPHTGELFF. CDR3 DNA: TGTGCCAGCAGCTTAGTAGCGGCCTCACCCCACACCGGGGAGCTGTTTTTT. The chain joins TRBV7-8 to TRBJ2-2; weak D call: TRBD2 (6 bases). The CDR3 has 17 amino acids. Trimming left V 1 base short and J 3 bases short, with 15 bases between. CDR1 and CDR2 from the germline V gene are SGHVS and FQNEAQ.

CDR3: CASNYGPGQIYNEQFF. In DNA form, the CDR3 reads TGTGCCAGCAACTACGGCCCCGGACAGATTTACAATGAGCAGTTCTTC. The rearrangement uses TRBV28 and TRBJ2-1; D is possibly TRBD1 (6 bases). V was pared by 7 bases and J by 4 bases, with 20 bases between. Looked up from germline, CDR1 is MDHEN and CDR2 is SYDVKM. CDR3 length: 16 amino acids.

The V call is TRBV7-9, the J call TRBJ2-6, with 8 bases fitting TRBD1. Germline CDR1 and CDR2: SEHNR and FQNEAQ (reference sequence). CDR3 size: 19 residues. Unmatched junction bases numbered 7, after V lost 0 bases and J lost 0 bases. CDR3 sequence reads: CASSLADRGPVSGANVLTF. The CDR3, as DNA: TGTGCCAGCAGCTTAGCCGACAGGGGCCCCGTCTCTGGGGCCAACGTCCTGACTTTC.

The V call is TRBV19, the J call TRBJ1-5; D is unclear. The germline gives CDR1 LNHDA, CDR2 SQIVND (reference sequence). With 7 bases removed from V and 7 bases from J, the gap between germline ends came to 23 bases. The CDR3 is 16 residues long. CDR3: CASTRRQALRDQPQHF. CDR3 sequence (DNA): TGTGCCAGTACCCGAAGGCAGGCCCTCAGAGACCAGCCCCAGCATTTT.

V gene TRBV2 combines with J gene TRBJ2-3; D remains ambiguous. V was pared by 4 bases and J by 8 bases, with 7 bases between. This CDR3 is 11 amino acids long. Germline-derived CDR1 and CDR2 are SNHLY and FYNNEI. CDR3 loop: CASSASGTQYF. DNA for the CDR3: TGTGCCAGCAGTGCCTCCGGTACGCAGTATTTT.

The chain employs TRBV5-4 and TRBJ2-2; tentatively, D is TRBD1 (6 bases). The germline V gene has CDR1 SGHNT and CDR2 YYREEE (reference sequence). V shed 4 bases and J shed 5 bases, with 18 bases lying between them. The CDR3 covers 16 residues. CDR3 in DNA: TGTGCCAGCAGCAGTCCAACAGGGTCCGAGACCGGGGAGCTGTTTTTT. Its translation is CASSSPTGSETGELFF.

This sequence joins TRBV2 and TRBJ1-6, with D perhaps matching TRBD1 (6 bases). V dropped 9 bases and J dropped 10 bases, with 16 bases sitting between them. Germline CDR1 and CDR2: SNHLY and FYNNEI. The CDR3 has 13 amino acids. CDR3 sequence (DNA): TGTGCCAGTACGGGACAAGTAAAATCACCCCTCCACTTT. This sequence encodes CASTGQVKSPLHF.

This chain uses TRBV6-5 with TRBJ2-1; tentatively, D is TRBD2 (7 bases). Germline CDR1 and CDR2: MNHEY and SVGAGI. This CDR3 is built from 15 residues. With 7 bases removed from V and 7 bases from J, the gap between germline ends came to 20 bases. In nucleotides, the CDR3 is TGTGCCAGCACCTACTCGGGGCGGGGGCGGAATGAGCAGTTCTTC. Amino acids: CASTYSGRGRNEQFF.

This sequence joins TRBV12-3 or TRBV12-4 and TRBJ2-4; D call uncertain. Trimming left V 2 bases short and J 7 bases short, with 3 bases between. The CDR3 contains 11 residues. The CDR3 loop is CASSLSNIQYF. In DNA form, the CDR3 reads TGTGCCAGCAGTTTATCGAACATTCAGTACTTC.

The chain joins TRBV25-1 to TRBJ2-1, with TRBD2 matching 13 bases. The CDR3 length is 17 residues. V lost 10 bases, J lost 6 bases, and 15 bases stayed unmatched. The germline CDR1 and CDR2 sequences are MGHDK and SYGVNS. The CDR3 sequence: CATLGLAGPAGANEQFF. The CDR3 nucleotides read TGTGCCACGCTGGGACTAGCGGGACCCGCCGGGGCCAATGAGCAGTTCTTC.

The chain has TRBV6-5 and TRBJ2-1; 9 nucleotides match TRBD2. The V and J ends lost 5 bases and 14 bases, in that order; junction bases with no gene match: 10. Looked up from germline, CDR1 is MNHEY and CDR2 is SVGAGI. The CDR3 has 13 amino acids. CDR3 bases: TGTGCCAGCAGTACGACCCCTAGCGGGGACAAGTTCTTC. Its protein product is CASSTTPSGDKFF.

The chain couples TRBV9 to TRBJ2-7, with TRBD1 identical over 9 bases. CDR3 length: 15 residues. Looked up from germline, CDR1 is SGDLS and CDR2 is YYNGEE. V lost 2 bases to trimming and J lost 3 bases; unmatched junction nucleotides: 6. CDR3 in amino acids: CASSVGQGLGYEQYF. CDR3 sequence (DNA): TGTGCCAGCAGCGTGGGACAGGGCCTTGGCTACGAGCAGTACTTC.

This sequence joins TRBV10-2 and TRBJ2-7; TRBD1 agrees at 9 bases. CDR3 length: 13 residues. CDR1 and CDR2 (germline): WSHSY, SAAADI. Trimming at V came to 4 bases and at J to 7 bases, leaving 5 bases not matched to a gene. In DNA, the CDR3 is TGCGCCAGCAGTGTAGGGACAGGGCTGGAGCAGTACTTC. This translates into CASSVGTGLEQYF.

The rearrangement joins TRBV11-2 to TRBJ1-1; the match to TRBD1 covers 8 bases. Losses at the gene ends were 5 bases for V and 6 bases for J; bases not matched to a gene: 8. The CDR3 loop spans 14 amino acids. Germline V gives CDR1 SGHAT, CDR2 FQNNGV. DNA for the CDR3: TGTGCCAGCAGCCGAATTCTGGACAGGGCTGAAGCTTTCTTT. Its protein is CASSRILDRAEAFF.

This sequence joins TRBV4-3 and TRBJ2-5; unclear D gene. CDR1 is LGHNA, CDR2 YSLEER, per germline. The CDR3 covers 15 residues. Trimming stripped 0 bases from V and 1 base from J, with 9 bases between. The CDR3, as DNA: TGCGCCAGCAGCCAAGATCCAGGCTCCCAAGAGACCCAGTACTTC. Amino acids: CASSQDPGSQETQYF.

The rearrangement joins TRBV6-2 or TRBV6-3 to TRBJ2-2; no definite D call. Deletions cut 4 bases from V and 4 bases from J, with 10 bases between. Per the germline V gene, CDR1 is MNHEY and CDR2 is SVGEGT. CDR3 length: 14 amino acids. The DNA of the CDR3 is TGTGCCAGCAGTTTAACACCCTTCACCGGGGAGCTGTTTTTT. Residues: CASSLTPFTGELFF.